Listed here are 3 T cell receptor beta chains from one sample, sequenced in a study of T-cell memory formation after mild COVID-19. TCRdb redid the calling of the 5' RACE reads with MiXCR, one entry per CDR3 protein. Here the sample spans about 400,000 distinct CDR3 sequences, less than 25% being singletons. Sequenced: PBMCs or a T cell subset sorted from them (not recorded which). The receptors were sampled from an adult woman who had mild COVID-19 (a few samples of this study predate the infection). Cell type and time point are not known.

This sequence joins TRBV2 and TRBJ1-2; D is undetermined. CDR1 and CDR2 from the germline V gene are SNHLY and FYNNEI. The CDR3 is made up of 14 amino acids. Trimming shortened V by 0 bases and J by 4 bases, and 9 bases separated the two germline ends. CDR3: CASSEALLIYGYTF. DNA of the CDR3: TGTGCCAGCAGTGAAGCGCTACTTATCTATGGCTACACCTTC.

V is TRBV6-5 and J is TRBJ2-7, with TRBD2 identical over 8 bases. This CDR3 contains 13 residues. With 4 bases clipped from V and 5 bases from J, the junction kept 4 bases outside the gene matches. Germline loops: CDR1 MNHEY, CDR2 SVGAGI. As DNA, the CDR3 is TGTGCCAGCAGTTCGACTAGCGTCGACGAGCAGTACTTC. This gives the protein CASSSTSVDEQYF.

In this sample, this clonotype turned up a few times. Written as DNA, the CDR3 is TGTGCCATCAGTGAGTCACCGGGACTAGCGGGAGTACACAATGAGCAGTTCTTC. Protein product: CAISESPGLAGVHNEQFF. J is TRBJ2-1 and V is TRBV10-3; TRBD2 agrees at 14 bases. This CDR3 spans 18 amino acids. Looked up from germline, CDR1 is ENHRY and CDR2 is SYGVKD. The ends lost 0 bases at V and 5 bases at J; junction bases unmatched: 6.